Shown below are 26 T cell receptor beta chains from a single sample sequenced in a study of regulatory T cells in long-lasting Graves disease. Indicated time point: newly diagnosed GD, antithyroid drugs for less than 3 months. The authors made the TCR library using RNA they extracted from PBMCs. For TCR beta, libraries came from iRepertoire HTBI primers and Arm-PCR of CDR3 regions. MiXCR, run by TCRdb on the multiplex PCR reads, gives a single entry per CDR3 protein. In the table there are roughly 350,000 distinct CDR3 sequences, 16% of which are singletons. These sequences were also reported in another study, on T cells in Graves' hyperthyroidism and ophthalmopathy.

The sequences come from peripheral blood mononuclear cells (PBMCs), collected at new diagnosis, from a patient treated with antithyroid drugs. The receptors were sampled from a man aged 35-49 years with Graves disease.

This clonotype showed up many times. DNA for the CDR3: TGTGCCACCAGTGACCACCGGACTAGCGGGGGGAATGAGCAGTTCTTC. Its translation is CATSDHRTSGGNEQFF. The chain combines TRBV24-1 with TRBJ2-1, with 14 bases identical to TRBD2. This CDR3 spans 16 amino acids. V gave up 4 bases and J gave up 7 bases; unmatched junction bases: 5. Germline V CDR1 and CDR2: KGHDR, SFDVKD.

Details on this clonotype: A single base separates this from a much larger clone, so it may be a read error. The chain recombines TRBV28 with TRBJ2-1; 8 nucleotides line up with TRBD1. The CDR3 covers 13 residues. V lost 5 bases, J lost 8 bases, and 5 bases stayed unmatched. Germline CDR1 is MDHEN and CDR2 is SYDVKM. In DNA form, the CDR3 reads TGTGCCAGCAGTGAAGCAGGGGGCTATGAGCAGTTCTTC. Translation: CASSEAGGYEQFF.

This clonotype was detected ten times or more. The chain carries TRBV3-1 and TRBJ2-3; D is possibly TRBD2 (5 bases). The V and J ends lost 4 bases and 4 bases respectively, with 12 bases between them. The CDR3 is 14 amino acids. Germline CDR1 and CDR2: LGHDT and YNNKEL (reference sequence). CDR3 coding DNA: TGTGCCAGCAGCCGTACTAGGTTGTCAGATACGCAGTATTTT. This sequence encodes CASSRTRLSDTQYF.

For the CDR3, the DNA is TGTGCCAGCAGTTCGTTTAGGGATCAGGGACTAGCCAAAAACATTCAGTACTTC. Its protein is CASSSFRDQGLAKNIQYF. The chain links TRBV6-2 or TRBV6-3 to TRBJ2-4; TRBD2 might be the D (6 bases). The CDR3 has 18 amino acids. The germline V gene has CDR1 MNHEY and CDR2 SVGEGT. The V and J ends lost 4 bases and 0 bases respectively, with 19 bases between them.

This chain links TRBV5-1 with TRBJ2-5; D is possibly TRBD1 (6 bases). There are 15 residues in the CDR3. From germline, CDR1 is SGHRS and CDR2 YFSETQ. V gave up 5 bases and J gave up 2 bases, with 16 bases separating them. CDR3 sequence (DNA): TGCGCCAGCAGGGCAGGGGCGCCGGTACAAGAGACCCAGTACTTC. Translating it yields CASRAGAPVQETQYF.

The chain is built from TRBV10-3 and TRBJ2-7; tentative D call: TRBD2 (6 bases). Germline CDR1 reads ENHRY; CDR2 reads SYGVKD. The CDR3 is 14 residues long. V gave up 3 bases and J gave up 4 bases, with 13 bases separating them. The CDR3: CAISDPGLMYEQYF. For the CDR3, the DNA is TGTGCCATCAGTGACCCGGGACTCATGTACGAGCAGTACTTC.

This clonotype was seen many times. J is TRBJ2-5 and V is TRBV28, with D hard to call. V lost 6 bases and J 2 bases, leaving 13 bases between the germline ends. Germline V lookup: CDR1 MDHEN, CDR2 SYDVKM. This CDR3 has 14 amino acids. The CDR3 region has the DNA TGTGCCAGCAGGAAGGGAAGTTTGCAAGAGACCCAGTACTTC. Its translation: CASRKGSLQETQYF.

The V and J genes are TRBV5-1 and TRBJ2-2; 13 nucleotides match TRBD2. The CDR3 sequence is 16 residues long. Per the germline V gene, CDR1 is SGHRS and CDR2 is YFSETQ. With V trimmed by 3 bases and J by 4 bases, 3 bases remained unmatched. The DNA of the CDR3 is TGCGCCAGCAGCTCGGGACTAGCGGGGTTCACCGGGGAGCTGTTTTTT. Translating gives CASSSGLAGFTGELFF.

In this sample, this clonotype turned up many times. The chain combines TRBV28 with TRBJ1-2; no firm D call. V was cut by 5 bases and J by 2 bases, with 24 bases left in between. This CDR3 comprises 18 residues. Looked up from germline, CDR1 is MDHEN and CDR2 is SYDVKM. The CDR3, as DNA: TGTGCCAGCAGTCTCTCCGGCCCCACCGGCCGCTTAAACTATGGCTACACCTTC. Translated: CASSLSGPTGRLNYGYTF.

The DNA for the CDR3 is TGTGCCAGCAGTCCAGGGGTTGATGGCTACACCTTC. Translation: CASSPGVDGYTF. The chain employs TRBV7-9 and TRBJ1-2; a possible D gene is TRBD1 (6 bases). Trimming stripped 6 bases from V and 6 bases from J, with 11 bases between. Germline V gene lookup returns CDR1 SEHNR and CDR2 FQNEAQ (reference sequence). This CDR3 has 12 amino acids.

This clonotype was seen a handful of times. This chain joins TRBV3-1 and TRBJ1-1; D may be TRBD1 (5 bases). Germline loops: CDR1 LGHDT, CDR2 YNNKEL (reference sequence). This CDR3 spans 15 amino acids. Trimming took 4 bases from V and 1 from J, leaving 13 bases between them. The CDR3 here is CASSRIKDKNTEAFF. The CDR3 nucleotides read TGTGCCAGCAGCCGAATCAAGGACAAGAACACTGAAGCTTTCTTT.

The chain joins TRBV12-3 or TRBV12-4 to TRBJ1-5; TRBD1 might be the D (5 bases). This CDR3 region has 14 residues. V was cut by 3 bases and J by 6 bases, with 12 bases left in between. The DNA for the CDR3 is TGTGCCAGCAGTTTGGTGAGGGGTAGTCAGCCCCAGCATTTT. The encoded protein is CASSLVRGSQPQHF.

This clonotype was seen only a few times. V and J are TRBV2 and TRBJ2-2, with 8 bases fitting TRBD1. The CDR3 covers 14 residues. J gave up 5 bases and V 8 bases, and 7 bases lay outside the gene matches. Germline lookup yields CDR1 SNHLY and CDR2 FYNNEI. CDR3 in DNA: TGTGCCAGCCGTGGACAGGGTCGGACCGGGGAGCTGTTTTTT. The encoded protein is CASRGQGRTGELFF.

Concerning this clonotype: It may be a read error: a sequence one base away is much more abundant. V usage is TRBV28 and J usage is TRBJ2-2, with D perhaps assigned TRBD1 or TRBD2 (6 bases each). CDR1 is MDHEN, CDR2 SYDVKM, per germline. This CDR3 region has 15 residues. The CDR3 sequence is CASSPGTRRAGEPFF. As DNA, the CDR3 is TGTGCCAGCAGTCCCGGGACAAGGAGGGCCGGGGAGCCGTTTTTT.

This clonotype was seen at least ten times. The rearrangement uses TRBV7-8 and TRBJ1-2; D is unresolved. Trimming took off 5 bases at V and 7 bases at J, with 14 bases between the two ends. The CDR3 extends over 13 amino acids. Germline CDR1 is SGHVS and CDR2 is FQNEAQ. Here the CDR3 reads CASSRTRGGGYTF. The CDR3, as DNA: TGTGCCAGCAGCCGCACCCGGGGAGGTGGCTACACCTTC.

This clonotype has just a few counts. The CDR3 region has the DNA TGCAGTGCTAGACAGGACTCCTACCAAGAGACCCAGTACTTC. It is translated as CSARQDSYQETQYF. The rearrangement uses TRBV20-1 and TRBJ2-1, with a possible D match to TRBD2 (5 bases). The J call may be in error: the DNA end matches TRBJ2-5 better. CDR1 is DFQATT and CDR2 is SNEGSKA in the germline V gene (reference sequence). The CDR3 has 14 amino acids.

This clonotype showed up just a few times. The DNA for the CDR3 is TGTGCCACCAGTGAATTGCGGGGGGCGAACACAGATACGCAGTATTTT. Encoded protein: CATSELRGANTDTQYF. The chain uses TRBV24-1 and TRBJ2-3; 8 bases map to TRBD2. This CDR3 comprises 16 residues. With 4 bases clipped from V and 2 bases from J, the junction kept 7 bases outside the gene matches. CDR1 and CDR2 (germline): KGHDR, SFDVKD.

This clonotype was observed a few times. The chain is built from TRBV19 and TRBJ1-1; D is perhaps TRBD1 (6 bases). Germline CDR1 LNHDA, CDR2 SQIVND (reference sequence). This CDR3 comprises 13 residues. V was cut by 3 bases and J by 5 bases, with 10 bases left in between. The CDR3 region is CASSIYQGTEAFF. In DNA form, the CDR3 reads TGTGCCAGTAGTATTTATCAGGGGACTGAAGCTTTCTTT.

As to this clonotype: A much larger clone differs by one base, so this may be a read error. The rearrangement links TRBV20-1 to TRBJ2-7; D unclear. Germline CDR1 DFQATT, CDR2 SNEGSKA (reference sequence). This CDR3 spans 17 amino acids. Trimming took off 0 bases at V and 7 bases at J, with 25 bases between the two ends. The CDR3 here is CSARDLEATHSYNEQYF. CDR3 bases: TGCAGTGCTAGAGATCTCGAGGCTACACACTCCTACAATGAGCAGTACTTC.

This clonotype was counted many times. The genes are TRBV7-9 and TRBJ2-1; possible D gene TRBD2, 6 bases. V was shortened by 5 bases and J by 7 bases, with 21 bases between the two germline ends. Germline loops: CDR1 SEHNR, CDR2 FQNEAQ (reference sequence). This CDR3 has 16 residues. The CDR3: CASSPGGATRGNEQFF. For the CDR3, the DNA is TGTGCCAGCAGCCCTGGAGGGGCGACGAGGGGTAATGAGCAGTTCTTC.

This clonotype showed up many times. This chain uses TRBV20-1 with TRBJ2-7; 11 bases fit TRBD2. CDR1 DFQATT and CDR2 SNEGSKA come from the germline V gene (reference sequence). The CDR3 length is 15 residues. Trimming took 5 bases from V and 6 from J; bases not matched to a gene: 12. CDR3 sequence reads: CSAPRRLAGGPEQYF. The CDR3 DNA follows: TGCAGTGCTCCACGTAGGTTAGCGGGGGGGCCCGAGCAGTACTTC.

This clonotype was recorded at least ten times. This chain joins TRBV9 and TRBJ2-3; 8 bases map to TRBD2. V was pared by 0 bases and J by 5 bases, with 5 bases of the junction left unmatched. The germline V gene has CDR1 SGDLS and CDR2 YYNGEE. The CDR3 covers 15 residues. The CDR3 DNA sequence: TGTGCCAGCAGCGTAGCGGGTAGCGGGGTAGATACGCAGTATTTT. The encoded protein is CASSVAGSGVDTQYF. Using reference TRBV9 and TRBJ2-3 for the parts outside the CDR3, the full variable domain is DSGVTQTPKHLITATGQRVTLRCSPRSGDLSVYWYQQSLDQGLQFLIQYYNGEERAKGNILERFSAQQFPDLHSELNLSSLELGDSALYFCASSVAGSGVDTQYFGPGTRLTVL.

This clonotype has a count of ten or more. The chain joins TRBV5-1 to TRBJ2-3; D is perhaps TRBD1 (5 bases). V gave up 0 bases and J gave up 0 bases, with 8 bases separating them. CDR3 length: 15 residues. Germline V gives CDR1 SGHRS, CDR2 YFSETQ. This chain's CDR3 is CASSLAAGSTDTQYF. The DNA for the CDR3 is TGCGCCAGCAGCTTGGCCGCAGGGAGCACAGATACGCAGTATTTT.

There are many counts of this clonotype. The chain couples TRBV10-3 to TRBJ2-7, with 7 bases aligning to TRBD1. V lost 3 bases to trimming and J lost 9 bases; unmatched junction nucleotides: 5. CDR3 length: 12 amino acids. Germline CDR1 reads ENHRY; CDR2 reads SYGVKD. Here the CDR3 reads CAISEGQVVQYF. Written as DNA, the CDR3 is TGTGCCATCAGTGAAGGACAGGTTGTGCAGTACTTC.

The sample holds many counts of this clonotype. The chain's CDR3 is CASSLLPSRSSYGYTF. DNA of the CDR3: TGTGCCAGCAGTTTACTCCCCTCCAGATCTTCCTATGGCTACACCTTC. The chain combines TRBV6-2 or TRBV6-3 with TRBJ1-2; D is unclear. The CDR3 covers 16 residues. The germline V gene encodes CDR1 MNHEY and CDR2 SVGEGT. Trimming shortened V by 4 bases and J by 4 bases, and 19 bases separated the two germline ends.

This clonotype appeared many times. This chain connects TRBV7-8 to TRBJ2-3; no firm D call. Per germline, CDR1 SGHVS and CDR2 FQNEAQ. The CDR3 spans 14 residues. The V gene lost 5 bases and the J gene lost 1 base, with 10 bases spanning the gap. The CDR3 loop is CASSPYGRTDTQYF. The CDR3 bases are TGTGCCAGCAGCCCGTACGGTCGCACAGATACGCAGTATTTT.